This T cell receptor beta chain was profiled in a study of blood T cell repertoires in COVID-19 (dated by TCRdb to the early 2020s). Regarding the complete study: The collaborator samples originated in the United States, Italy and Spain and spanned the acute and convalescent phases of COVID-19. The prospective study material was composed of cDNA or gDNA derived from T cells, B-cell-depleted T cells, or PBMCs. The samples were drawn from two sources: the first 160 participants of the ongoing ImmuneRACE study, and 1,000 to 1,500 subjects contributed by 6 global collaborators. A freely available public database, intended as a resource for researchers studying the immune response to SARS-CoV-2, is where the repertoires were released. Where available, HLA class I and class II types were obtained from metadata supplied by the sample provider rather than from assay-based typing. The sample metadata nearly always contained a de-identified subject ID, COVID-19 status, age in years and sex. The dataset comprised deeply sampled blood TCRbeta repertoires from subjects exposed to, actively infected with, or recovered from COVID-19. What the research found in general, with its limitations: How much clinical and demographic metadata was included differed by source and by participant, and the metadata was provided uncurated.

CDR1 LGHDT and CDR2 YNNKEL are derived from the germline V gene (reference sequence). The CDR3 measures 14 amino acids from cysteine to phenylalanine. Just CDR3 DNA is preserved here, 42 bases in frame from base 1. V lost 5 bases and J lost 0 bases; the stretch between them is 10 bases long. The collaborating institutions used their own protocols to collect whole blood in K2EDTA tubes. Collaborator samples were shipped for TCRbeta analysis as frozen whole blood, isolated PBMCs, or DNA extracted from either sample type. TCRbeta CDR3 regions were amplified from genomic DNA by means of the immunoSEQ Assay, a bias-controlled multiplex PCR. From the authors' description of their analysis: Within the assay, amplification of reference gene primers was used to estimate how many nucleated cells each sample contained. Sequence reads were collapsed and filtered to measure the absolute abundance of every unique TCRbeta CDR3 rearrangement. Productive Simpson clonality was computed per sample as the square root of Simpson's diversity index over productive rearrangements. In its TCRdb copy, this immuneACCESS table keeps in-frame sequences only and misses some clones. Where compared with another copy, unresolved V genes explain less than half of these, and the others have no known cause. D and trimming come from the DNA, and the V and J calls and clone size come from that table. The sample table contains over 250,000 clones; only one count was recorded for approximately 85% of them. About 10% of the sample is held by the ten biggest clonotypes.

As regards this clone: Its antigen is not yet known. Base qualities are missing; no much larger clone stands one base away.

Sequenced sample: peripheral blood. Recombination joined TRBV3-1 (or the pseudogene TRBV3-2) with TRBJ1-1; the D gene cannot be named for sure. This TCR came from a woman in her 70s with acute or convalescent COVID-19. The CDR3 here reads CASSGRQLNTEAFF. In nucleotide form, the sequence is TGTGCCAGCAGCGGGAGGCAGCTGAACACTGAAGCTTTCTTT.